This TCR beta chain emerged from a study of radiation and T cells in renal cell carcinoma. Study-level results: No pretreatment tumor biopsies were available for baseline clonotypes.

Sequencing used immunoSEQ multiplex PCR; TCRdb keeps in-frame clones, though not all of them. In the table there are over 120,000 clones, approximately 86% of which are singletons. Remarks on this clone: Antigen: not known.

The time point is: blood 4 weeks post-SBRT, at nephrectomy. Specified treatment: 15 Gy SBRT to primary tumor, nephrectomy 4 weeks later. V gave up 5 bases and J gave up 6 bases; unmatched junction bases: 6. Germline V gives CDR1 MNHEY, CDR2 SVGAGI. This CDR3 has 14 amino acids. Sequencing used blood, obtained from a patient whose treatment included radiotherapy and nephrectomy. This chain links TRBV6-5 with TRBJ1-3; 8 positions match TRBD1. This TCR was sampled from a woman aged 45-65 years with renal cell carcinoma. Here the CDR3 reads CASSLGQGVNTIYF. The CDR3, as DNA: TGTGCCAGCAGTCTTGGACAGGGTGTAAACACCATATATTTT.